This TCR beta chain appears in the sequencing data of a study of CD8 T cells in Susac syndrome. The authors reverse transcribed roughly 0.5 to 1 ug RNA with random hexamers. Amplification of the TCR beta CDR3 was carried out by immunoSEQ multiplex PCR, which spanned a total of 54 Vbeta and 13 Jbeta segments. TCRdb called the immunoSEQ multiplex PCR reads again in MiXCR, with one record for every CDR3 protein. The sample carries some 150,000 distinct CDR3 sequences, 95% to 96% recorded once. Sequencing of TCR beta covered CD8+ and CD4+ T cells obtained from blood. Relapsing-remitting disease, either stable or active, was present in the treatment-naive patients who were the multiple sclerosis controls. The CDR3 runs 13 residues. CDR1 and CDR2 from the germline V gene are GTSNPN and SVGIG (reference sequence). V was clipped by 2 bases and J by 4 bases, with 12 bases between them.

Sequencing was performed on CD8+ T cells from PBMCs. This receptor was identified in a human donor with multiple sclerosis. The J gene is TRBJ2-7, the V gene TRBV30; D is ambiguous. The CDR3 loop reads CAWSPFLRYEQYF. CDR3 nucleotide sequence: TGTGCCTGGAGTCCCTTCCTCCGATACGAGCAGTACTTC.